The clone carrying this T cell receptor beta chain is a singleton in its sample. As yet, its antigen is unknown. The data were produced by immunoSEQ multiplex PCR, yet TCRdb's version contains in-frame clones alone and is incomplete. The sample shows some 13,000 clones, around 70% of them seen only once. The data were taken from a study of CD4+ T cells in melanoma. General study points: Neoantigen-specific CD4+ T cells in melanoma reportedly had diverse differentiation states. A reported correlation linked neoantigen-specific CD4+ T cells to CD8+, macrophage and B cell function.

The germline V gene encodes CDR1 GTSNPN and CDR2 SVGIG (reference sequence). The V end lost 7 bases, the J end lost 7 bases, and 25 bases lay between the germline ends. The CDR3 covers 15 residues. The chain employs TRBV30 and TRBJ1-2; weak D call: TRBD1 (6 bases). The sequence came from a human donor with melanoma. Input material: cells from a culture (not recorded whether cultured in vitro). CDR3 protein: CAFGGRGRSVRGYTF. As DNA, the CDR3 is TGTGCCTTTGGGGGGAGGGGGAGGTCGGTGCGTGGCTACACCTTC.